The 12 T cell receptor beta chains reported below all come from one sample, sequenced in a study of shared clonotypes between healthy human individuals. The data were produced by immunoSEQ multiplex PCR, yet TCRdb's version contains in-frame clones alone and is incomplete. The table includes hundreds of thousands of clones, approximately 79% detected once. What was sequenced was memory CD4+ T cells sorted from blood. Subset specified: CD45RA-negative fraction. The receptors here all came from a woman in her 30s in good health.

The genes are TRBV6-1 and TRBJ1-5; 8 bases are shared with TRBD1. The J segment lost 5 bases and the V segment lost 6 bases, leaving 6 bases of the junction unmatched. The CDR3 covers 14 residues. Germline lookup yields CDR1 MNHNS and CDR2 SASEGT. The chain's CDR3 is CASRTGTGDQPQHF. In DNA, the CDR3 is TGTGCCAGCAGGACCGGGACAGGAGATCAGCCCCAGCATTTT.

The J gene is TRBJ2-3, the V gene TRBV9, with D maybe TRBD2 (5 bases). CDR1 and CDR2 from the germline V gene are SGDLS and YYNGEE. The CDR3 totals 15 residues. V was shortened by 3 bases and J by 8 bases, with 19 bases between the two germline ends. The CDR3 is CASSESGYDSGTQYF. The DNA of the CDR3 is TGTGCCAGCAGCGAGAGCGGATACGATAGTGGTACGCAGTATTTT.

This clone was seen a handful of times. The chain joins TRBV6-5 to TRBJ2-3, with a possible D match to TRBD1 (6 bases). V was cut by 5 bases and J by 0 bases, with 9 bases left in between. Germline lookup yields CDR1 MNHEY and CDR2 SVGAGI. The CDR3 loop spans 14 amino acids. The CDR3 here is CASSLTGSTDTQYF. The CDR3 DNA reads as TGTGCCAGCAGTCTTACAGGGAGCACAGATACGCAGTATTTT.

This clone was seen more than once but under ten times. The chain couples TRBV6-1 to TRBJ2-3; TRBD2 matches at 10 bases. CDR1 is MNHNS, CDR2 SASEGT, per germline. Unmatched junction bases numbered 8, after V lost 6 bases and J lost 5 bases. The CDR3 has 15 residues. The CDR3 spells CASSPPGLALDTQYF. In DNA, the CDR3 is TGTGCCAGCAGCCCACCGGGACTAGCGTTAGATACGCAGTATTTT.

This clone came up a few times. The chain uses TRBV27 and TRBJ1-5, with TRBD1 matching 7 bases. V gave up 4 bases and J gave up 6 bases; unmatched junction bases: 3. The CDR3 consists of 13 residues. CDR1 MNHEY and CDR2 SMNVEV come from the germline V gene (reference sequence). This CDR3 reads CASSSSGGQPQHF. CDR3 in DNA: TGTGCCAGCAGTTCGTCAGGGGGTCAGCCCCAGCATTTT.

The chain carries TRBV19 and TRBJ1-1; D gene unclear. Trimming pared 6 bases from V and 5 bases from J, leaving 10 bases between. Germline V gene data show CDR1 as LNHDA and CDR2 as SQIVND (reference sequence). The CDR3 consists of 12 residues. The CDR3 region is CASRTPGTEAFF. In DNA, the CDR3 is TGTGCCAGTAGGACCCCAGGAACTGAAGCTTTCTTT.

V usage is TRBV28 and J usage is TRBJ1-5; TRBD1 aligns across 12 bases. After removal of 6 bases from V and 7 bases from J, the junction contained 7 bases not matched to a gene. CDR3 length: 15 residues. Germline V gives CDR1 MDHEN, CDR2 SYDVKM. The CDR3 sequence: CASRPGTGGQQPQHF. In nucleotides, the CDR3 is TGTGCCAGCAGACCAGGGACAGGGGGCCAACAGCCCCAGCATTTT.

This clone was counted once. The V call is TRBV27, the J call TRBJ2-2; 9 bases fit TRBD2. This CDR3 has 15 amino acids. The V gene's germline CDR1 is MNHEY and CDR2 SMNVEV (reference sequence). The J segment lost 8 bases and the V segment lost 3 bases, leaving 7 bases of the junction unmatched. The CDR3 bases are TGTGCCAGCAGTTTGGGCGGGAGGGCCTCTGGGGAGCTGTTTTTT. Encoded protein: CASSLGGRASGELFF.

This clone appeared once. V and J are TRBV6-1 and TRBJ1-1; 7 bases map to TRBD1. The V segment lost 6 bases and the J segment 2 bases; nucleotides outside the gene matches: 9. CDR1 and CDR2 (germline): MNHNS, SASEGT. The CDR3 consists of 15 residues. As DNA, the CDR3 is TGTGCCAGCAGAGACAGACAGGGTGGCAACACTGAAGCTTTCTTT. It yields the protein CASRDRQGGNTEAFF.

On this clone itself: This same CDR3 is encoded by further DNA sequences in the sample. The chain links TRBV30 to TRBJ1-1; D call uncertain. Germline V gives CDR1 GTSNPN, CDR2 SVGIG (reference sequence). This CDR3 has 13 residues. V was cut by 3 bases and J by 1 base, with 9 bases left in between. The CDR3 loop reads CAWRRQQNTEAFF. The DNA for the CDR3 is TGTGCCTGGAGGCGGCAGCAGAACACTGAAGCTTTCTTT.

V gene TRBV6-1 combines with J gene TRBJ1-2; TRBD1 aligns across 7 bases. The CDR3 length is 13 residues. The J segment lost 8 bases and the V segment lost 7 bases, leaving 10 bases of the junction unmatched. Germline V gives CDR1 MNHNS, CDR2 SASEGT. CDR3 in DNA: TGTGCCAGCACCACCGGGACAGACACCGGCTACACCTTC. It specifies CASTTGTDTGYTF.

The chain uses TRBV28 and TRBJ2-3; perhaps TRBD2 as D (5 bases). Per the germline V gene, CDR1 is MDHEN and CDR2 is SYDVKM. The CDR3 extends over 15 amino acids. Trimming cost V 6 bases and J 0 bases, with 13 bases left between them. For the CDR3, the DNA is TGTGCCAGCAGCTCCAACGGGGTTAGCACAGATACGCAGTATTTT. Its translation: CASSSNGVSTDTQYF.